This TCR beta chain came from a study of cytomegalovirus exposure and HLA in healthy donors. Findings and limits, study-wide: Judged likely to be a sequencing artifact was a cluster of highly shared sequence variants. CMV serostatus was the sole immune exposure data available.

Concerning this clone: Its antigen remains unknown.

CDR1 and CDR2 (germline): LNHDA, SQIVND (reference sequence). With 3 bases clipped from V and 2 bases from J, the junction kept 5 bases outside the gene matches. There are 15 residues in the CDR3. The PCR used 60 Vbeta and 13 Jbeta primers. TCRdb's copy holds only in-frame clones and misses some; the assay was immunoSEQ multiplex PCR. The repertoire includes tens of thousands of clones, 55% to 75% of them detected once, and more than 13% sits in the top ten. The source is a woman aged 45 to 65 in good health and CMV-seropositive. The source material was PBMCs. The J gene is TRBJ1-2, the V gene TRBV19; 8 bases align to TRBD1. The CDR3 DNA follows: TGTGCCAGTAGTATCTCCGGGACAGGAAACTATGGCTACACCTTC. Translated: CASSISGTGNYGYTF.